Listed here are 22 T cell receptor beta chains from one sample, sequenced in a study of OX40 agonist ivuxolimab in advanced cancers. Sequencing used immunoSEQ multiplex PCR; TCRdb keeps in-frame clones, though not all of them. This sample has tens of thousands of clones, with more than 75% found just once. Material: CD4+ or CD8+ T cells sorted from blood, obtained in a trial of the OX40 agonist ivuxolimab. The origin of the receptors is an adult with an advanced solid tumor such as melanoma, head and neck, liver or kidney cancer.

This clone was counted once. This chain connects TRBV4-3 to TRBJ2-2; D is uncertain. The CDR3 loop spans 15 amino acids. V lost 0 bases, J lost 3 bases, and 8 bases lay in between. Germline loops: CDR1 LGHNA, CDR2 YSLEER. In DNA, the CDR3 is TGCGCCAGCAGCCAAGATCGGTGGCACACCGGGGAGCTGTTTTTT. This encodes CASSQDRWHTGELFF.

The count of this clone is one. In the same sample, other DNA sequences code for this CDR3. The chain employs TRBV19 and TRBJ2-7; TRBD1 agrees at 8 bases. The CDR3 is 13 amino acids. With 5 bases clipped from V and 3 bases from J, the junction kept 3 bases outside the gene matches. The V gene's germline CDR1 is LNHDA and CDR2 SQIVND (reference sequence). The CDR3 DNA is TGTGCCAGTAGTCTTGGACAGGGCTACGAGCAGTACTTC. Translation gives CASSLGQGYEQYF.

The sample holds a few counts of this clone. The chain carries TRBV6-1 and TRBJ2-1, with D possibly matching TRBD2 (6 bases). V was shortened by 10 bases and J by 6 bases, with 22 bases between the two germline ends. CDR1 and CDR2 from the germline V gene are MNHNS and SASEGT. This CDR3 is 15 amino acids long. The CDR3 DNA is TGTGCCACCGACGCTGAGACTAGTGTTTCCAATGAGCAGTTCTTC. Translated: CATDAETSVSNEQFF.

This chain links TRBV27 with TRBJ1-2, with D unresolved. The CDR3 contains 15 residues. V dropped 4 bases and J dropped 3 bases, with 15 bases sitting between them. The germline gives CDR1 MNHEY, CDR2 SMNVEV (reference sequence). The CDR3 protein is CASSSGRPLDYGYTF. DNA for the CDR3: TGTGCCAGCAGTTCCGGCAGGCCGCTCGACTATGGCTACACCTTC.

The chain employs TRBV11-2 and TRBJ1-2; 9 bases are shared with TRBD1. Losses at the gene ends were 2 bases for V and 4 bases for J; bases not matched to a gene: 5. The CDR3 is made up of 15 amino acids. Germline V lookup: CDR1 SGHAT, CDR2 FQNNGV. The CDR3 DNA is TGTGCCAGCAGCTTAACAGGGGGCCTTGTCTATGGCTACACCTTC. Amino acids: CASSLTGGLVYGYTF.

The chain employs TRBV19 and TRBJ1-5, with a weak D call TRBD1 (5 bases). In germline, CDR1 is LNHDA, CDR2 SQIVND (reference sequence). The V and J ends lost 3 bases and 4 bases respectively, with 10 bases between them. The CDR3 runs 14 residues. The chain's CDR3 is CASSIRDLNQPQHF. The CDR3 DNA follows: TGTGCCAGTAGTATCCGGGACCTAAATCAGCCCCAGCATTTT.

The chain combines TRBV27 with TRBJ2-7, with TRBD2 matching 8 bases. J gave up 0 bases and V 6 bases, and 10 bases lay outside the gene matches. CDR3 length: 16 amino acids. In germline, CDR1 is MNHEY, CDR2 SMNVEV (reference sequence). The CDR3 bases are TGTGCCAGCAGCTTTAGCGGGGTAGGCGTCTCCTACGAGCAGTACTTC. Protein: CASSFSGVGVSYEQYF.

The V gene is TRBV9, the J gene TRBJ1-3; possible D gene TRBD1, 6 bases. V was cut by 3 bases and J by 2 bases, with 12 bases left in between. The CDR3 has 15 amino acids. CDR1 is SGDLS and CDR2 is YYNGEE in the germline V gene. CDR3 loop: CASSGGQSAGNTIYF. CDR3 sequence (DNA): TGTGCCAGCAGCGGTGGACAGTCAGCTGGAAACACCATATATTTT.

The V gene is TRBV7-6, the J gene TRBJ1-2; 12 bases fit TRBD1. The germline V gene encodes CDR1 SGHVS and CDR2 FNYEAQ. The CDR3 covers 15 residues. Trimming removed 6 bases from V and 6 bases from J; junction bases left unmatched: 8. CDR3 coding DNA: TGTGCCAGCAGATCGGGACAGGGGGCGGACCATGGCTACACCTTC. Residues: CASRSGQGADHGYTF.

The V call is TRBV7-2, the J call TRBJ1-6; D not resolved. This CDR3 is 15 amino acids long. Per the germline V gene, CDR1 is SGHTA and CDR2 is FQGNSA. V lost 0 bases to trimming and J lost 7 bases, with 10 bases between them. The CDR3 nucleotides read TGTGCCAGCAGCTTAGCGAAGAGGGCAAATTCACCCCTCCACTTT. Translation: CASSLAKRANSPLHF.

The chain uses TRBV6-5 and TRBJ2-2; D may match TRBD1 or TRBD2 (5 bases each). Trimming shortened V by 2 bases and J by 2 bases, and 12 bases separated the two germline ends. Germline-derived CDR1 and CDR2 are MNHEY and SVGAGI. The CDR3 is 16 residues long. The CDR3 is CASSYPVGDNTGELFF. The CDR3 DNA reads TGTGCCAGCAGTTACCCAGTGGGGGATAACACCGGGGAGCTGTTTTTT.

The chain joins TRBV28 to TRBJ1-2, with 7 positions matching TRBD1. The CDR3 is made up of 13 amino acids. Trimming cost V 6 bases and J 7 bases; bases outside gene matches: 8. Germline V lookup: CDR1 MDHEN, CDR2 SYDVKM. The CDR3, as DNA: TGTGCCAGCAGACCCGACAGGGTGGGTGGCTACACCTTC. Translation: CASRPDRVGGYTF.

The chain recombines TRBV6-6 with TRBJ2-1; 7 positions match TRBD2. The V and J ends lost 2 bases and 4 bases, in that order; junction bases with no gene match: 2. Germline V gene data show CDR1 as MNHNY and CDR2 as SVGAGI (reference sequence). CDR3 length: 14 residues. DNA of the CDR3: TGTGCCAGCAGTTACAGGACTAGTTACAATGAGCAGTTCTTC. Its protein is CASSYRTSYNEQFF.

In its sample, this clone was seen once. V usage is TRBV9 and J usage is TRBJ2-5; perhaps TRBD2 as D (7 bases). Trimming left V 0 bases short and J 5 bases short, with 20 bases between. Germline V lookup: CDR1 SGDLS, CDR2 YYNGEE. The CDR3 contains 17 residues. As DNA, the CDR3 is TGTGCCAGCAGCGTAGGTTCTAGTGGGGGGGCGGAGGAGACCCAGTACTTC. Its translation is CASSVGSSGGAEETQYF.

The chain carries TRBV9 and TRBJ2-3; TRBD2 agrees at 12 bases. Trimming at V came to 3 bases and at J to 11 bases, leaving 7 bases not matched to a gene. Per germline, CDR1 SGDLS and CDR2 YYNGEE. The CDR3 sequence is 14 residues long. CDR3 coding DNA: TGTGCCAGCAGCGCCGGACTAGCGGGGTATGTGCAGTATTTT. Residues: CASSAGLAGYVQYF.

V and J are TRBV6-1 and TRBJ2-2; D is unresolved. Trimming shortened V by 1 base and J by 4 bases, and 4 bases separated the two germline ends. The CDR3 loop spans 13 amino acids. Germline assignment: CDR1 MNHNS and CDR2 SASEGT. The CDR3 is CASSEEGTGELFF. The CDR3 DNA follows: TGTGCCAGCAGTGAAGAGGGCACCGGGGAGCTGTTTTTT.

The chain uses TRBV25-1 and TRBJ1-1; D is uncertain. Germline lookup yields CDR1 MGHDK and CDR2 SYGVNS. Trimming pared 2 bases from V and 0 bases from J, leaving 7 bases between. CDR3 length equals 14 residues. For the CDR3, the DNA is TGTGCCAGCAGTGAAGGGCTTTTGAACACTGAAGCTTTCTTT. It encodes CASSEGLLNTEAFF.

CDR3 loop: CASSPPAEETQYF. For the CDR3, the DNA is TGTGCCAGCTCACCACCCGCAGAAGAGACCCAGTACTTC. The chain has TRBV18 and TRBJ2-5, with D unclear. The V end was cut by 0 bases, the J end by 3 bases, with 5 bases between. Looked up from germline, CDR1 is KGHSH and CDR2 is LQKENI. CDR3 length: 13 residues.

The rearrangement links TRBV13 to TRBJ1-1; D unresolved. This CDR3 spans 14 amino acids. Trimming stripped 5 bases from V and 3 bases from J, with 13 bases between. Germline CDR1 reads PRHDT; CDR2 reads FYEKMQ (reference sequence). Written as DNA, the CDR3 is TGTGCCAGCAGCACCAGAGGGAAGTACACTGAAGCTTTCTTT. It specifies CASSTRGKYTEAFF.

This clone appeared once. The gene calls are TRBV5-4 and TRBJ1-4; D is unclear. The CDR3 spans 16 residues. Per the germline V gene, CDR1 is SGHNT and CDR2 is YYREEE (reference sequence). Trimming cost V 0 bases and J 7 bases, with 16 bases left between them. The CDR3 is CASSLGGRGYGEKLFF. CDR3 in DNA: TGTGCCAGCAGCTTGGGGGGTCGGGGTTACGGTGAAAAACTGTTTTTT.

The CDR3 bases are TGCAGCGTTCCAGGGGCGTACACTGAAGCTTTCTTT. Translating it yields CSVPGAYTEAFF. J is TRBJ1-1 and V is TRBV29-1; possible D gene TRBD1, 6 bases. CDR3 length: 12 residues. Germline V gene sequence: CDR1 SQVTM, CDR2 ANQGSEA. Trimming took off 5 bases at V and 3 bases at J, with 10 bases between the two ends.

This rearrangement joins TRBV18 to TRBJ2-5; D is perhaps TRBD1 or TRBD2 (7 bases each). The CDR3 sequence is 16 residues long. CDR1 is KGHSH, CDR2 LQKENI, per germline. Trimming cost V 6 bases and J 2 bases, with 19 bases left between them. CDR3 nucleotide sequence: TGTGCCAGCTCTCCCAACAGGGGAGGGTCACAAGAGACCCAGTACTTC. Translating gives CASSPNRGGSQETQYF.